The 32 T cell receptor beta chains listed next were all sequenced from one sample in a study of T-cell memory formation after mild COVID-19. TCRdb used MiXCR to reprocess the 5' RACE reads, holding one entry per CDR3 protein. The table has a few hundred thousand distinct CDR3 sequences, approximately 25% seen once. Sequencing was done on a sample of PBMCs or a T cell subset sorted from them (not recorded which). The origin of the receptors is an adult woman who had mild COVID-19 (a few samples of this study predate the infection). Cell type and time point are not known.

This clonotype occurred many times. The J gene is TRBJ2-3, the V gene TRBV11-2; D not certain. Trimming cost V 2 bases and J 5 bases, with 8 bases left between them. CDR1 and CDR2 (germline): SGHAT, FQNNGV. CDR3 length: 13 residues. CDR3 coding DNA: TGTGCCAGCAGCTTATATCAGCAAGATACGCAGTATTTT. This encodes CASSLYQQDTQYF.

The chain has TRBV6-6 and TRBJ2-4; 8 nucleotides match TRBD1. J was trimmed by 8 bases and V by 6 bases; bases with no gene match: 15. The CDR3 is made up of 16 amino acids. The V gene's germline CDR1 is MNHNY and CDR2 SVGAGI (reference sequence). The CDR3 is CASSLGWTGISDIQYF. CDR3 bases: TGTGCCAGCAGCCTCGGATGGACAGGGATTAGTGACATTCAGTACTTC.

V usage is TRBV5-6 and J usage is TRBJ2-7, with D unclear. The CDR3 covers 14 residues. Germline-derived CDR1 and CDR2 are SGHDT and YYEEEE. The germline V and J ends were trimmed by 4 bases and 1 base, with 12 bases remaining between them. The CDR3 DNA reads as TGTGCCAGCAGCGCTTACAGTCAGTCCTACGAGCAGTACTTC. Protein: CASSAYSQSYEQYF. Drawing the rest from reference TRBV5-6 and TRBJ2-7, the complete variable domain is DAGVTQSPTHLIKTRGQQVTLRCSPKSGHDTVSWYQQALGQGPQFIFQYYEEEERQRGNFPDRFSGHQFPNYSSELNVNALLLGDSALYLCASSAYSQSYEQYFGPGTRLTVT.

The genes are TRBV19 and TRBJ2-4; 7 bases align to TRBD1. The germline gives CDR1 LNHDA, CDR2 SQIVND (reference sequence). V gave up 4 bases and J gave up 8 bases; unmatched junction bases: 11. CDR3 length: 15 amino acids. The CDR3 region has the DNA TGTGCCAGTAGTAATAGGGCACAGGGGAAGGACATTCAGTACTTC. Protein: CASSNRAQGKDIQYF.

V is TRBV24-1 and J is TRBJ2-1; D possibly uses TRBD1 or TRBD2 (6 bases each). Trimming left V 3 bases short and J 0 bases short, with 11 bases between. From germline, CDR1 is KGHDR and CDR2 SFDVKD. The CDR3 loop spans 16 amino acids. For the CDR3, the DNA is TGTGCCACCAGTGATCCCGGGGGCCGCTCCTACAATGAGCAGTTCTTC. Its protein product is CATSDPGGRSYNEQFF.

This clonotype was picked up a small number of times. The chain is built from TRBV6-5 and TRBJ1-3; D might be TRBD1 (5 bases). The V end lost 2 bases, the J end lost 2 bases, and 13 bases lay between the germline ends. This CDR3 has 16 amino acids. The germline V gene encodes CDR1 MNHEY and CDR2 SVGAGI. CDR3 sequence reads: CASSYAGGGTGNTIYF. In DNA, the CDR3 is TGTGCCAGCAGTTACGCAGGTGGGGGGACTGGAAACACCATATATTTT.

The J gene is TRBJ2-1, the V gene TRBV15; D is possibly TRBD1 or TRBD2 (5 bases each). V lost 2 bases to trimming and J lost 5 bases, with 16 bases between them. The CDR3 sequence is 16 residues long. Germline CDR1 and CDR2: LNHNV and YYDKDF (reference sequence). The CDR3 loop is CATSRTSGPTNNEQFF. The CDR3 coding sequence is TGTGCCACCAGCAGAACCTCGGGACCGACAAACAATGAGCAGTTCTTC.

This clonotype was detected only a few times. CDR3 nucleotide sequence: TGTGCCAGTAGTAGATCCATACAGGCCTCCGGACCCTACAATGAGCAGTTCTTC. This sequence encodes CASSRSIQASGPYNEQFF. The chain uses TRBV19 and TRBJ2-1, with D possibly being TRBD1 (5 bases). The CDR3 has 18 residues. Trimming cost V 4 bases and J 2 bases, with 21 bases left between them. The germline gives CDR1 LNHDA, CDR2 SQIVND (reference sequence).

This clonotype was counted only a few times. The chain links TRBV4-3 to TRBJ2-3; D not certain. Germline CDR1 and CDR2: LGHNA and YSLEER. This CDR3 is 13 amino acids long. The ends were cut back, 0 bases at V and 8 bases at J, with 9 bases in the middle. The CDR3: CASSQEPWVTQYF. The CDR3 coding sequence is TGCGCCAGCAGCCAAGAGCCCTGGGTTACGCAGTATTTT.

This clonotype has a handful of counts. The CDR3 here is CASSSRLAGVGTQYF. CDR3 coding DNA: TGTGCCAGCAGCTCTCGACTAGCGGGGGTGGGTACGCAGTATTTT. The gene calls are TRBV7-2 and TRBJ2-3; 12 bases are a match to TRBD2. Germline V gene lookup returns CDR1 SGHTA and CDR2 FQGNSA. The length of the CDR3 is 15 residues. The V and J ends lost 4 bases and 8 bases, in that order; junction bases with no gene match: 7.

The V and J genes are TRBV3-1 and TRBJ2-1; the D is unclear. The CDR3 has 16 amino acids. Germline lookup yields CDR1 LGHDT and CDR2 YNNKEL (reference sequence). V lost 6 bases to trimming and J lost 0 bases, with 15 bases between them. This CDR3 is CASRPTGSYSYNEQFF. The DNA of the CDR3 is TGTGCCAGCAGGCCTACCGGCTCATACTCCTACAATGAGCAGTTCTTC.

The chain uses TRBV29-1 and TRBJ2-1, with no clear D. The CDR3 is made up of 15 amino acids. Germline V lookup: CDR1 SQVTM, CDR2 ANQGSEA. V lost 0 bases and J 2 bases, leaving 11 bases between the germline ends. CDR3 protein: CSVEDTAYPYNEQFF. The CDR3 nucleotides read TGCAGCGTTGAAGATACAGCGTATCCCTACAATGAGCAGTTCTTC.

This clonotype was seen more than once but under ten times. J is TRBJ2-1 and V is TRBV15; D unclear. The germline V gene has CDR1 LNHNV and CDR2 YYDKDF (reference sequence). Between the trimmed V and J ends, which lost 1 base and 8 bases, there was a span of 9 bases. The CDR3 totals 13 residues. CDR3 in amino acids: CATSRGRVDEQFF. CDR3 sequence (DNA): TGTGCCACCAGCAGAGGTAGGGTGGATGAGCAGTTCTTC.

This clonotype was seen only once. V usage is TRBV19 and J usage is TRBJ1-1; the match to TRBD1 covers 9 bases. Looked up from germline, CDR1 is LNHDA and CDR2 is SQIVND (reference sequence). This CDR3 has 16 amino acids. V lost 6 bases, J lost 0 bases, and 8 bases stayed unmatched. The CDR3 DNA reads TGTGCCAGTAGCCCCCGGGACAGGGTTATGAACACTGAAGCTTTCTTT. Translated: CASSPRDRVMNTEAFF.

V and J are TRBV30 and TRBJ1-2, with D possibly being TRBD1 (6 bases). The CDR3 spans 13 residues. Between the trimmed V and J ends, which lost 2 bases and 6 bases, there was a span of 13 bases. The V gene's germline CDR1 is GTSNPN and CDR2 SVGIG (reference sequence). CDR3 in amino acids: CAWSQGWTNGYTF. CDR3 DNA: TGTGCCTGGAGTCAGGGGTGGACGAATGGCTACACCTTC.

The V call is TRBV3-1, the J call TRBJ2-3; no firm D call. V dropped 2 bases and J dropped 1 base, with 4 bases sitting between them. The CDR3 runs to 13 residues. Germline V gene data show CDR1 as LGHDT and CDR2 as YNNKEL (reference sequence). The CDR3 DNA reads TGTGCCAGCAGCCAATCGGGCACAGATACGCAGTATTTT. It is translated as CASSQSGTDTQYF.

A few counts support this clonotype. This sequence joins TRBV20-1 and TRBJ1-1, with D uncertain. V lost 3 bases, J lost 2 bases, and 7 bases lay in between. There are 12 residues in the CDR3. Germline values: CDR1 DFQATT, CDR2 SNEGSKA (reference sequence). CDR3 in DNA: TGCAGTGCTAGTCTCCCAAACACTGAAGCTTTCTTT. Encoded protein: CSASLPNTEAFF.

This clonotype was observed a few times. The chain is built from TRBV24-1 and TRBJ2-1, with TRBD2 identical over 10 bases. The V gene end was trimmed by 6 bases and the J gene end by 7 bases; junction bases not matched to a gene: 8. Germline V lookup: CDR1 KGHDR, CDR2 SFDVKD. The CDR3 is made up of 15 amino acids. CDR3 protein: CATSLTSGVVNEQFF. The CDR3 bases are TGTGCCACCAGTCTAACTAGCGGGGTCGTGAATGAGCAGTTCTTC.

The DNA for the CDR3 is TGTGCCATCAGTGAAGACAGGCCTTCCTACGAGCAGTACTTC. This translates into CAISEDRPSYEQYF. V is TRBV10-3 and J is TRBJ2-7; possible D gene TRBD1, 6 bases. The CDR3 contains 14 residues. CDR1 ENHRY and CDR2 SYGVKD come from the germline V gene. The V and J ends lost 3 bases and 1 base respectively, with 10 bases between them.

This chain uses TRBV10-3 with TRBJ1-5, with 7 bases fitting TRBD1. Germline trimming cut 2 bases from V and 2 bases from J; bases unmatched to any gene: 6. The CDR3 is 16 residues long. Per germline, CDR1 ENHRY and CDR2 SYGVKD. The CDR3 nucleotides read TGTGCCATCAGTGAGAACAGGGGCTTTGGCAATCAGCCCCAGCATTTT. This gives the protein CAISENRGFGNQPQHF.

The genes are TRBV20-1 and TRBJ2-5, with D unresolved. V dropped 1 base and J dropped 4 bases, with 7 bases sitting between them. The germline V gene has CDR1 DFQATT and CDR2 SNEGSKA (reference sequence). The length of the CDR3 is 12 residues. DNA for the CDR3: TGCAGTGCTAGAGTACCGGGAGAGACCCAGTACTTC. It codes for CSARVPGETQYF.

Only a few counts were recorded for this clonotype. This chain connects TRBV20-1 to TRBJ2-7; 11 bases are shared with TRBD1. V trimming: 5 bases; J trimming: 0 bases; junction bases outside the gene matches: 3. Germline V gene sequence: CDR1 DFQATT, CDR2 SNEGSKA (reference sequence). The CDR3 spans 14 residues. The CDR3 DNA sequence: TGCAGTGCTGGGGGACAGGGGGACTCCTACGAGCAGTACTTC. Protein sequence: CSAGGQGDSYEQYF.

The CDR3 here is CASSPGEGPYEQYF. The CDR3 bases are TGCGCCAGCAGCCCGGGGGAGGGACCCTACGAGCAGTACTTC. This chain joins TRBV5-1 and TRBJ2-7; 7 positions match TRBD2. After removal of 4 bases from V and 2 bases from J, the junction contained 6 bases not matched to a gene. Per germline, CDR1 SGHRS and CDR2 YFSETQ. There are 14 residues in the CDR3.

This clonotype was found many times. V gene TRBV20-1 combines with J gene TRBJ2-2; 10 bases match TRBD2. After removal of 3 bases from V and 3 bases from J, the junction contained 4 bases not matched to a gene. The CDR3 sequence is 15 residues long. Germline V gene sequence: CDR1 DFQATT, CDR2 SNEGSKA (reference sequence). The CDR3 DNA is TGCAGTGCTAGGGCTAGCGGGAGCGACACCGGGGAGCTGTTTTTT. Its translation is CSARASGSDTGELFF.

The chain links TRBV5-1 to TRBJ1-1, with 7 nucleotides matching TRBD1. This CDR3 is 15 amino acids long. The germline CDR1 and CDR2 sequences are SGHRS and YFSETQ. V lost 0 bases to trimming and J lost 2 bases; unmatched junction nucleotides: 4. The CDR3 nucleotides are TGCGCCAGCAGCTTGGTTCCAGGGGGAAACACTGAAGCTTTCTTT. Residues: CASSLVPGGNTEAFF. The variable domain in full, completed from reference TRBV5-1 and TRBJ1-1, reads KAGVTQTPRYLIKTRGQQVTLSCSPISGHRSVSWYQQTPGQGLQFLFEYFSETQRNKGNFPGRFSGRQFSNSRSEMNVSTLELGDSALYLCASSLVPGGNTEAFFGQGTRLTVV.

The rearrangement joins TRBV11-3 to TRBJ2-5; TRBD1 aligns across 10 bases. The CDR3 has 14 residues. Germline-derived CDR1 and CDR2 are SGHNT and YENEEA. The trim removed 3 bases at V and 6 bases at J, leaving 4 bases unmatched. The CDR3 reads CASSFGQGVKTQYF. In DNA form, the CDR3 reads TGTGCCAGCAGCTTCGGACAGGGGGTAAAGACCCAGTACTTC.

The chain employs TRBV7-9 and TRBJ2-5; 11 bases match TRBD2. Germline-derived CDR1 and CDR2 are SEHNR and FQNEAQ (reference sequence). This CDR3 spans 16 amino acids. Losses at the gene ends were 5 bases for V and 13 bases for J; bases not matched to a gene: 18. CDR3 sequence reads: CASSQGSGLAGLGWYF. The DNA of the CDR3 is TGTGCCAGCAGCCAGGGGTCCGGACTAGCGGGCCTCGGGTGGTACTTC.

The chain recombines TRBV19 with TRBJ1-2; perhaps TRBD1 as D (6 bases). V gave up 3 bases and J gave up 6 bases, with 14 bases separating them. The CDR3 spans 14 residues. Per the germline V gene, CDR1 is LNHDA and CDR2 is SQIVND (reference sequence). For the CDR3, the DNA is TGTGCCAGTAGTATGGTACAGGGATGGCATGGCTACACCTTC. As protein: CASSMVQGWHGYTF. Full variable domain (missing parts from reference TRBV19 and TRBJ1-2): DGGITQSPKYLFRKEGQNVTLSCEQNLNHDAMYWYRQDPGQGLRLIYYSQIVNDFQKGDIAEGYSVSREKKESFPLTVTSAQKNPTAFYLCASSMVQGWHGYTFGSGTRLTVV.

The chain carries TRBV12-3 or TRBV12-4 and TRBJ1-1, with a possible D match to TRBD1 (6 bases). V lost 1 base to trimming and J lost 0 bases, with 12 bases between them. This CDR3 contains 16 residues. Written as DNA, the CDR3 is TGTGCCAGCAGTTTAGTCCCCGGACAGTTGAACACTGAAGCTTTCTTT. This encodes CASSLVPGQLNTEAFF.

This clonotype was picked up a small number of times. This chain links TRBV6-6 with TRBJ2-7; D gene uncertain. Germline CDR1 reads MNHNY; CDR2 reads SVGAGI (reference sequence). V was trimmed by 2 bases and J by 7 bases, leaving 6 bases between them. This CDR3 has 11 residues. DNA for the CDR3: TGTGCCAGCAGTTACGTCGGGGAGCAGTACTTC. Protein: CASSYVGEQYF.

The chain carries TRBV12-3 or TRBV12-4 and TRBJ2-6, with 10 bases identical to TRBD2. The CDR3 is 17 residues long. J was trimmed by 0 bases and V by 3 bases; bases with no gene match: 2. The CDR3 nucleotides are TGTGCCAGCAGTTTTCCTAGCGGGGGCTCTGGGGCCAACGTCCTGACTTTC. Translated, it gives CASSFPSGGSGANVLTF.

The chain uses TRBV7-9 and TRBJ1-1, with D hard to call. Per the germline V gene, CDR1 is SEHNR and CDR2 is FQNEAQ (reference sequence). V was cut by 1 base and J by 4 bases, with 7 bases left in between. The CDR3 loop spans 13 amino acids. The CDR3 nucleotides read TGTGCCAGCAGCTTAGTTGGAGCCACTGAAGCTTTCTTT. Translation: CASSLVGATEAFF.